The clone carrying this T cell receptor (beta chain) was seen a handful of times. Germline CDR1 and CDR2: MGHRA and YSYEKL. This CDR3 is 15 amino acids long. The V end was cut by 0 bases, the J end by 6 bases, with 12 bases between. This record comes from a study of glioma-infiltrating T cells. TCR alpha and beta CDR3 regions were amplified from RNA using iRepertoire nested multiplex PCR. TCRdb itself ran the multiplex PCR reads through MiXCR, one entry per CDR3 protein. The sample holds approximately 400,000 distinct CDR3 sequences, roughly two fifths seen once. The chain couples TRBV4-1 to TRBJ2-1; D perhaps matches TRBD1 (5 bases). This receptor was taken from a human donor with low-grade glioma or glioblastoma, undergoing nonglioma brain surgery, or in good health (not recorded which). Sequencing was carried out using glioma tissue, nonneoplastic brain tissue, or PBMCs (not recorded which). The CDR3 is CASSQEGTGGNEQFF. Here the CDR3 DNA reads TGCGCCAGCAGCCAAGAAGGCACAGGCGGCAATGAGCAGTTCTTC.